The 31 T cell receptor beta chains given below trace back to one sample, sequenced in a study of tumor and adjacent non-tumor tissue in lung cancer. TCRbeta libraries were built with three rounds of nested PCR, modified from ARM-PCR. TCRdb reanalysed the multiplex PCR reads using MiXCR and keeps one entry per CDR3 protein. In the table there are 60,000 to 95,000 distinct CDR3 sequences, 77% of which are singletons. RNA was extracted from bulk tissue without any cell sorting. Input material: lung tumor tissue. These receptors came from a woman aged 45-65 years with non-small cell lung cancer.

As regards this clonotype: Just one base apart from a much larger clone, this may be a read error. The V and J genes are TRBV10-3 and TRBJ2-1; 10 bases line up with TRBD2. The CDR3 is made up of 18 amino acids. The V gene end was trimmed by 4 bases and the J gene end by 5 bases; junction bases not matched to a gene: 14. CDR1 is ENHRY, CDR2 SYGVKD, per germline. This CDR3 is CAISGGLAFSLGDNEQFF. CDR3 coding DNA: TGTGCCATCAGTGGGGGACTAGCGTTCTCCCTGGGGGACAATGAGCAGTTCTTC.

This clonotype was seen a few times. One end of the junction does not line up with germline, which may come from a read error. The rearrangement uses TRBV20-1 and TRBJ1-2; D gene ambiguous. This CDR3 spans 15 amino acids. From germline, CDR1 is DFQATT and CDR2 SNEGSKA (reference sequence). The CDR3 DNA reads TGCAGTGCTAGAGATGCCTCTCCGGGAAACTATGACTACACCTTC. It specifies CSARDASPGNYDYTF.

For this clonotype: A read error may produce the germline difference seen at one junction end. The chain recombines TRBV12-3 or TRBV12-4 with TRBJ1-2; tentatively, D is TRBD1 (6 bases). The CDR3 covers 14 residues. CDR3 in amino acids: CTSSLGGTKYGYTF. For the CDR3, the DNA is TGTACCAGCAGTTTAGGGGGAACTAAATATGGCTACACCTTC.

V gene TRBV11-2 combines with J gene TRBJ2-3, with unresolved D. V lost 3 bases and J lost 7, with 11 bases in between. CDR1 is SGHAT and CDR2 is FQNNGV in the germline V gene. This CDR3 is 13 amino acids long. The CDR3 reads CASSFITRNTQYF. CDR3 nucleotides: TGTGCCAGCAGCTTTATAACCCGGAATACGCAGTATTTT.

In the case of this clonotype: The conserved final phenylalanine or tryptophan is absent from the CDR3, which likely points to a read error. The chain recombines TRBV10-3 with TRBJ1-1, with a possible D match to TRBD1 (5 bases). Germline CDR1 reads ENHRY; CDR2 reads SYGVKD. This CDR3 comprises 13 residues. CDR3 in DNA: TGTACCATCAGTGGGACCGAGAACATTGAAGCTTTCCTT. Translation gives CTISGTENIEAFL.

V gene TRBV4-1 combines with J gene TRBJ1-5; 9 positions agree with TRBD1. The CDR3 consists of 15 residues. Trimming at V came to 10 bases and at J to 2 bases, leaving 9 bases not matched to a gene. From germline, CDR1 is MGHRA and CDR2 YSYEKL. The CDR3: CAIGQGDRGNQPQHF. The CDR3, as DNA: TGCGCCATCGGCCAAGGGGACAGGGGCAATCAGCCCCAGCATTTT.

This clonotype was detected many times. The chain is built from TRBV7-9 and TRBJ1-2; TRBD1 matches 9 bases. The CDR3 covers 14 residues. Germline-derived CDR1 and CDR2 are SEHNR and FQNEAQ (reference sequence). Unmatched junction bases numbered 1, after V lost 3 bases and J lost 2 bases. The CDR3 coding sequence is TGTGCCAGCAGCTTCGGGACAGGGAACTATGGCTACACCTTC. Translated: CASSFGTGNYGYTF.

Note on this clonotype: Relative to the germline gene, one junction end is altered; a read error may explain this. The chain employs TRBV5-4 and TRBJ2-3; a possible D gene is TRBD1 (5 bases). CDR1 and CDR2 (germline): SGHNT, YYREEE (reference sequence). The length of the CDR3 is 15 residues. In nucleotides, the CDR3 is TGTGCTAGCAGCTTCCGGATAGGGGCGACAGATACGCAGTATTTT. Residues: CASSFRIGATDTQYF.

This sequence joins TRBV12-3 or TRBV12-4 and TRBJ1-4, with D uncertain. The CDR3 is 11 residues long. The CDR3 protein is CVGTSLEKLFF. For the CDR3, the DNA is TGTGTCGGCACATCCCTGGAAAAACTGTTTTTT.

This clonotype was seen many times. The V call is TRBV20-1, the J call TRBJ1-3; no clear D. This CDR3 has 16 amino acids. Germline V gives CDR1 DFQATT, CDR2 SNEGSKA (reference sequence). The germline V and J ends were trimmed by 3 bases and 0 bases, with 15 bases remaining between them. CDR3 DNA sequence: TGCAGTGCTAGTGAGGACCCTGGTTCCTCTGGAAACACCATATATTTT. Its protein product is CSASEDPGSSGNTIYF.

This clonotype was detected many times. This chain uses TRBV28 with TRBJ2-7; 8 bases match TRBD2. The V segment lost 6 bases and the J segment 7 bases; nucleotides outside the gene matches: 11. Germline CDR1 and CDR2: MDHEN and SYDVKM. This CDR3 is 14 amino acids long. The CDR3 region has the DNA TGTGCCAGCAGCCTCGGGAGGGGAGATCGAGAGCAGTACTTC. As protein: CASSLGRGDREQYF.

Worth noting for this clonotype: Germline and junction disagree at one end, which may indicate a read error. The genes are TRBV12-3 or TRBV12-4 and TRBJ1-5; no clear D gene. This CDR3 is built from 14 residues. Here the CDR3 DNA reads TGTGTCAGCAGTCTATTGGATGGCAATCCGCCCCAGCATTTT. Translated: CVSSLLDGNPPQHF.

Concerning this clonotype: One end of the junction fails to match germline, which may point to a read error. The chain uses TRBV11-2 and TRBJ2-7; D might be TRBD1 (5 bases). CDR1 is SGHAT and CDR2 is FQNNGV in the germline V gene. CDR3 length: 15 amino acids. CDR3 sequence: CGSIRMWYRTYEQYF. CDR3 sequence (DNA): TGTGGCAGCATCCGAATGTGGTACAGGACCTACGAGCAGTACTTC.

To note about this clonotype: This sequence may be a read error, since a much larger clone differs from it by one base. This chain uses TRBV28 with TRBJ2-6, with a weak D call TRBD1 (6 bases). V lost 6 bases to trimming and J lost 3 bases, with 21 bases between them. The CDR3 extends over 18 amino acids. CDR1 is MDHEN and CDR2 is SYDVKM in the germline V gene. CDR3 in amino acids: CASSRRPTGTSGANVLTF. The CDR3 DNA is TGTGCCAGCAGCCGACGTCCTACAGGGACGAGTGGGGCCAACGTCCTGACTTTC.

Concerning this clonotype itself: One junction end disagrees with the germline gene, perhaps due to a read error. V usage is TRBV29-1 and J usage is TRBJ2-3, with TRBD1 identical over 7 bases. This CDR3 spans 15 amino acids. Looked up from germline, CDR1 is SQVTM and CDR2 is ANQGSEA. The CDR3 DNA sequence: TGTAACGTTGAAGTCAGGCACAGGGGAACAGATACGCAGTATTTT. It specifies CNVEVRHRGTDTQYF.

The DNA of the CDR3 is TGTGCCAGCAGTAACCCTCCGTACAGGGGGAGGGAGCAGTACTTC. Protein product: CASSNPPYRGREQYF. V gene TRBV6-1 combines with J gene TRBJ2-7; 8 bases map to TRBD1. The CDR3 totals 15 residues. The ends lost 5 bases at V and 7 bases at J; junction bases unmatched: 13. Germline loops: CDR1 MNHNS, CDR2 SASEGT.

About this clonotype itself: A read error may be the cause here, since a much bigger clone is one base away. The chain uses TRBV20-1 and TRBJ2-3; TRBD2 matches at 15 bases. The V gene end was trimmed by 5 bases and the J gene end by 3 bases; junction bases not matched to a gene: 9. The CDR3 consists of 17 residues. Germline CDR1 is DFQATT and CDR2 is SNEGSKA (reference sequence). CDR3 DNA: TGCAGTGCTCAAGGGACTAGCGGGAGGACGGGGACAGATACGCAGTATTTT. Translation: CSAQGTSGRTGTDTQYF.

This clonotype was found once. A much larger clone lies one base from this, so it may be a read error. This chain uses TRBV20-1 with TRBJ2-5; D gene uncertain. CDR1 DFQATT and CDR2 SNEGSKA come from the germline V gene (reference sequence). V was cut by 0 bases and J by 1 base, with 9 bases left in between. This CDR3 has 14 amino acids. As DNA, the CDR3 is TGCAGTGCTAGAGACTCGGGCTTCCAAGAGACCCAGTACTTC. It yields the protein CSARDSGFQETQYF.

A note on this clonotype: Mismatch with germline at one junction end may stem from a read error. The CDR3 protein is CASSQMVDRERDSPIHF. Here the CDR3 DNA reads TGCGCCAGCAGCCAAATGGTGGACAGGGAGCGGGATTCACCCATCCACTTT. V is TRBV4-1 and J is TRBJ1-6; 8 nucleotides match TRBD1. CDR3 length: 17 residues. Per germline, CDR1 MGHRA and CDR2 YSYEKL.

Notes on this clonotype: An end of the junction does not agree with germline; a read error may underlie this. V and J are TRBV11-3 and TRBJ2-1; 7 bases align to TRBD2. Per the germline V gene, CDR1 is SGHNT and CDR2 is YENEEA. The CDR3 spans 17 residues. This chain's CDR3 is CVSSLGTNSSSYNEQFF. The CDR3 DNA is TGTGTCAGCAGCTTAGGGACTAACAGCAGCTCTTACAATGAGCAGTTCTTC.

In regard to this clonotype: No conserved phenylalanine or tryptophan ends this CDR3, so it is likely a read error. The DNA is omitted, as the CDR3 cannot be located on it reliably, and the CDR3 follows TCRdb's listing. The chain has TRBV29-1 and TRBJ1-1. The CDR3 length is 13 residues, termini included. Germline V gives CDR1 SQVTM, CDR2 ANQGSEA. The CDR3 is CSVTVMANTETFS.

As for this clonotype: A single base separates this from a much larger clone, so it may be a read error. This chain joins TRBV30 and TRBJ2-3; D might be TRBD1 (6 bases). The CDR3 runs to 12 residues. Looked up from germline, CDR1 is GTSNPN and CDR2 is SVGIG (reference sequence). CDR3 region: CGWTWDMLTQYF. The CDR3 DNA is TGTGGCTGGACATGGGACATGCTTACGCAGTATTTT.

Comments on this clonotype: The junction does not match germline at one end; this may be a read error. V is TRBV6-6 and J is TRBJ2-3, with D maybe TRBD1 (5 bases). CDR1 is MNHNY, CDR2 SVGAGI, per germline (reference sequence). CDR3 length equals 15 residues. CDR3 coding DNA: TGTGCCAGCAGTTACTTGGGGCTAGTAACAGATACGCAGTATTTC. Encoded protein: CASSYLGLVTDTQYF.

Note on this clonotype: Germline is not matched at one junction end, which may reflect a read error. The CDR3 DNA sequence: TGCGCCAGCAGCCAACCCAGGACGAACTCTTACGATCAGTACTTC. Translation gives CASSQPRTNSYDQYF. The chain employs TRBV4-1 and TRBJ2-7; D remains unclear. Germline V CDR1 and CDR2: MGHRA, YSYEKL. The CDR3 extends over 15 amino acids.

Concerning this clonotype: Given the absence of the conserved phenylalanine or tryptophan at the CDR3 end, a read error is likely. This chain joins TRBV10-3 and TRBJ2-5; tentatively, D is TRBD1 (6 bases). Germline assignment: CDR1 ENHRY and CDR2 SYGVKD. CDR3 length: 12 residues. Between the trimmed V and J ends, which lost 11 bases and 2 bases, there was a span of 12 bases. CDR3 sequence: CALRTAQETQYL. CDR3 in DNA: TGTGCCCTCCGGACAGCGCAAGAGACCCAGTACCTC.

In regard to this clonotype: Germline and junction disagree at one end, which may indicate a read error. The chain uses TRBV11-2 and TRBJ2-1; either TRBD1 or TRBD2 may fit D (6 bases each). CDR3 size: 16 residues. Germline V CDR1 and CDR2: SGHAT, FQNNGV. This chain's CDR3 is CASSSGWGALGNERFF. The DNA of the CDR3 is TGTGCCAGCAGCTCGGGGTGGGGGGCCCTCGGGAATGAGCGGTTCTTC.

This chain joins TRBV27 and TRBJ1-6; D is unresolved. The CDR3 has 12 residues. Looked up from germline, CDR1 is MNHEY and CDR2 is SMNVEV (reference sequence). The ends were cut back, 3 bases at V and 6 bases at J, with 3 bases in the middle. In DNA form, the CDR3 reads TGTGCCAGCAGTTTTCTTAATTCACCCCTCCACTTT. This gives the protein CASSFLNSPLHF.

With respect to this clonotype: A much larger clone differs from this one at a single base, so this may be a read error. The gene calls are TRBV30 and TRBJ2-7; 9 nucleotides agree with TRBD1. Germline loops: CDR1 GTSNPN, CDR2 SVGIG (reference sequence). With V trimmed by 3 bases and J by 8 bases, 14 bases remained unmatched. The CDR3 length is 15 residues. The CDR3, as DNA: TGTGCCTGGAGCCGAGGACAGGGGTGGTCGGGCCAGCAGTACTTC. Translating gives CAWSRGQGWSGQQYF.

Regarding this clonotype: At one boundary the junction diverges from the germline segment, which might be a read error. The genes are TRBV25-1 and TRBJ2-5, with TRBD1 identical over 7 bases. Germline-derived CDR1 and CDR2 are MGHDK and SYGVNS. The length of the CDR3 is 13 residues. CDR3: CASVRQGPETQYF. The CDR3 nucleotides are TGTGCCAGCGTAAGACAGGGTCCAGAGACCCAATACTTC.

For this clonotype: A read error may produce the germline difference seen at one junction end. CDR3 protein: CIAFRGREYQPQHF. CDR3 coding DNA: TGCATTGCTTTCCGAGGTCGCGAGTATCAGCCCCAGCATTTT. J is TRBJ1-5 and V is TRBV20-1, with no clear D. Germline values: CDR1 DFQATT, CDR2 SNEGSKA (reference sequence). CDR3 length equals 14 residues.

As for this clonotype: Compared with germline, one end of the junction differs, possibly owing to a read error. V and J are TRBV6-6 and TRBJ2-3, with D perhaps TRBD2 (6 bases). This CDR3 has 14 residues. Per the germline V gene, CDR1 is MNHNY and CDR2 is SVGAGI (reference sequence). CDR3 loop: CASTPGGPIDMQYF. The DNA of the CDR3 is TGTGCCAGCACCCCTGGAGGGCCGATAGATATGCAGTATTTT.